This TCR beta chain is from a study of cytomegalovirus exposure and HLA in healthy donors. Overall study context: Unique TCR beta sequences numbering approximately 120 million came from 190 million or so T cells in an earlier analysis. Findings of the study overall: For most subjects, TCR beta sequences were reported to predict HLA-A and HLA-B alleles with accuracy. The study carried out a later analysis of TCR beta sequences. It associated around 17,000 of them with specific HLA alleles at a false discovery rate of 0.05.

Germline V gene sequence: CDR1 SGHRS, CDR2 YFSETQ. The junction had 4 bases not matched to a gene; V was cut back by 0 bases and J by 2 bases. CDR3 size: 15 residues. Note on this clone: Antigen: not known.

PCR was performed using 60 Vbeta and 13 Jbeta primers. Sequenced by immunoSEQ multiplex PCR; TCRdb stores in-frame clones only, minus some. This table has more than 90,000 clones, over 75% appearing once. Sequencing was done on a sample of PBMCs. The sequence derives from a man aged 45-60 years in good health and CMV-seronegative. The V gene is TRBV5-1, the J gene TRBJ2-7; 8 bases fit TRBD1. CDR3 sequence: CASSLAGTGPYEQYF. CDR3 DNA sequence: TGCGCCAGCAGCTTGGCCGGGACAGGACCCTACGAGCAGTACTTC.